This TCR beta chain came from a study of cytomegalovirus exposure and HLA in healthy donors. Study background: In a later analysis, it was reported that the roughly 120 validation repertoires had been produced on the same platform as the 670 or so repertoires belonging to the first cohort.

Sequencing was performed with immunoSEQ multiplex PCR; in TCRdb, only in-frame clones are kept and a portion is missing. The table shows some 80,000 clones, with approximately 96% occurring only once. This CDR3 is 15 amino acids long. Looked up from germline, CDR1 is MNHNS and CDR2 is SASEGT. Trimming at V came to 4 bases and at J to 4 bases, leaving 3 bases not matched to a gene. Study-wide results and caveats: The listing of 150 or so TCR beta chains classed them as cytomegalovirus-associated. In a later analysis, first-cohort TCR clusters were found to tend to co-occur in the approximately 120 validation repertoires. Accounts indicate the classifier identified cytomegalovirus status with strong specificity and sensitivity.

To note about this clone: Its antigen is not known.

The J gene is TRBJ2-2, the V gene TRBV6-1, with 10 bases matching TRBD1. The sample comprised PBMCs. The receptor was isolated from a woman between 18 and 29 years old in good health and CMV-seronegative. CDR3 amino acids: CASSAGTGATGELFF. Here the CDR3 DNA reads TGTGCCAGCAGTGCCGGGACAGGGGCCACCGGGGAGCTGTTTTTT.